Listed below are T cell receptor beta chains from one sample, sequenced in a study of siplizumab effects on memory and regulatory T cells. The data were produced by immunoSEQ multiplex PCR, yet TCRdb's version contains in-frame clones alone and is incomplete. The sample has about 82,000 clones, about nine tenths seen once. Sequencing was performed on Tregs sorted from blood. The receptor set was obtained from a human donor in good health. CDR3s include the opening cysteine and the closing phenylalanine or tryptophan. D genes are given only for firm matches. Clone size is given for some rows only: seen once, a few or many times, or a class if the clone is expanded.

cdr3_aa cdr3_nt clone_size j_call d_call v_call
CASSTGSRDYGYTF TGTGCCAGCAGTACCGGCTCCAGGGACTATGGCTACACCTTC medium-sized TRBJ1-2 . TRBV6-5
CASSQGLGNTIYF TGTGCCAGCAGTCAAGGGCTGGGAAACACCATATATTTT . TRBJ1-3 . TRBV6-1
CASSFAGGFTGELFF TGTGCCAGCAGTTTCGCGGGGGGTTTCACCGGGGAGCTGTTTTTT . TRBJ2-2 TRBD2 TRBV6-5
CSARATDTQYF TGCAGTGCTAGAGCCACAGATACGCAGTATTTT once TRBJ2-3 . TRBV20-1
CASSPPAGQETQYF TGTGCCAGCTCACCACCGGCCGGCCAAGAGACCCAGTACTTC . TRBJ2-5 . TRBV18
CASSYGAYTDTQYF TGTGCCAGCAGTTACGGGGCATACACAGATACGCAGTATTTT . TRBJ2-3 . TRBV6-5
CASSPLTGRVNEQFF TGTGCCAGCTCACCACTCACGGGACGGGTCAATGAGCAGTTCTTC . TRBJ2-1 . TRBV18
CASASPGTDQNYGYTF TGTGCCAGCGCCTCCCCCGGGACAGATCAGAACTATGGCTACACCTTC medium-sized TRBJ1-2 TRBD1 TRBV27
CASRESGNTIYF TGTGCCAGCAGGGAATCTGGAAACACCATATATTTT . TRBJ1-3 . TRBV28
CASSVDSTGELFF TGTGCCAGCAGCGTCGACTCCACCGGGGAGCTGTTTTTT . TRBJ2-2 . TRBV9
CASSSQGSPQETQYF TGCGCCAGCAGCTCACAGGGATCCCCCCAAGAGACCCAGTACTTC . TRBJ2-5 . TRBV5-1
CASSTYASGGPKSSYNEQFF TGTGCCAGTAGTACCTACGCTAGCGGGGGGCCAAAGAGCTCCTACAATGAGCAGTTCTTC . TRBJ2-1 TRBD2 TRBV19
CASSFGTVNTGELFF TGTGCCAGCAGTTTCGGGACCGTGAACACCGGGGAGCTGTTTTTT . TRBJ2-2 . TRBV27
CATTRPFGGNTEAFF TGTGCCACCACGCGGCCCTTTGGGGGTAACACTGAAGCTTTCTTT once TRBJ1-1 . TRBV7-2
CASSLYRGVRINQPQHF TGTGCCAGCAGTTTATACCGGGGTGTGAGGATAAATCAGCCCCAGCATTTT . TRBJ1-5 . TRBV27
CSARFGYTF TGCAGTGCTAGATTCGGCTACACCTTC . TRBJ1-2 . TRBV20-1
CASSPLGTGGRRNSPLHF TGTGCCAGCAGCCCCTTAGGGACAGGGGGCCGAAGGAATTCACCCCTCCACTTT . TRBJ1-6 TRBD1 TRBV27
CASSPRWSDTQYF TGTGCCAGCAGCCCACGGTGGTCCGATACGCAGTATTTT . TRBJ2-3 . TRBV6-5
CASSERDLPSPNSPLHF TGTGCCAGCAGTGAGCGGGACCTCCCGTCCCCGAATTCACCCCTCCACTTT once TRBJ1-6 . TRBV6-1
CASSIRGPLNYGYTF TGTGCCAGTAGTATCCGGGGACCGCTTAACTATGGCTACACCTTC once TRBJ1-2 . TRBV19
CASSIRGLAGRNSYNEQFF TGTGCCAGTAGTATTCGAGGGCTAGCGGGCCGAAACTCCTACAATGAGCAGTTCTTC . TRBJ2-1 TRBD2 TRBV19
CASAGPGVSGNTIYF TGTGCCAGCGCCGGCCCCGGGGTCTCTGGAAACACCATATATTTT . TRBJ1-3 . TRBV6-6